This passage covers 19 T cell receptor beta chains from one sample sequenced in a study. TCRdb reprocessed the RT-PCR reads with MiXCR, giving one entry per CDR3 protein. The sample yields hundreds of thousands of distinct CDR3 sequences, 14% seen once. The sample taken for sequencing was memory CD4+ T cells from blood. These receptors were obtained from a female donor in good health, serving as a healthy control.

On this clonotype: The final CDR3 position lacks the conserved phenylalanine or tryptophan, pointing to a likely read error. The chain carries TRBV12-3 or TRBV12-4 and TRBJ2-1, with 9 bases lining up with TRBD2. After removal of 3 bases from V and 5 bases from J, the junction contained 8 bases not matched to a gene. The CDR3 totals 16 residues. The CDR3 region has the DNA TGTGCCAGCAGTTTTTTCCGGACTAGCGTAAACAATGAGCAGTTCATC. Encoded protein: CASSFFRTSVNNEQFI.

This clonotype has a count of ten or more. The genes are TRBV15 and TRBJ2-1; D perhaps matches TRBD1 (5 bases). The germline V gene has CDR1 LNHNV and CDR2 YYDKDF (reference sequence). This CDR3 spans 16 amino acids. V was pared by 0 bases and J by 4 bases, with 13 bases between. Here the CDR3 reads CATSRDPRARYNEQFF. The CDR3 coding sequence is TGTGCCACCAGCAGAGATCCCAGGGCCCGTTACAATGAGCAGTTCTTC.

This clonotype was seen more than once but under ten times. The J gene is TRBJ2-3, the V gene TRBV10-3; TRBD2 agrees at 12 bases. V dropped 3 bases and J dropped 3; count of bases not matched to a gene: 4. The CDR3 covers 16 residues. CDR1 and CDR2 (germline): ENHRY, SYGVKD. In DNA form, the CDR3 reads TGTGCCATCAGTGACATGACTAGCGGGGGAACAGATACGCAGTATTTT. Its translation is CAISDMTSGGTDTQYF.

This chain joins TRBV6-4 and TRBJ2-3; D is perhaps TRBD2 (6 bases). Germline V gene sequence: CDR1 MRHNA, CDR2 SNTAGT. This CDR3 has 18 amino acids. V was pared by 5 bases and J by 0 bases, with 21 bases between. CDR3 sequence: CASSYALGGRFSTDTQYF. DNA of the CDR3: TGTGCCAGCAGTTACGCCCTCGGAGGGAGATTTAGCACAGATACGCAGTATTTT.

This clonotype was picked up a small number of times. The rearrangement joins TRBV7-2 to TRBJ2-7; possibly TRBD1 for D (5 bases). The CDR3 spans 15 residues. The V gene lost 2 bases and the J gene lost 1 base, with 12 bases spanning the gap. Germline V gene lookup returns CDR1 SGHTA and CDR2 FQGNSA. The chain's CDR3 is CASSLPGHLSYEQYF. In nucleotides, the CDR3 is TGTGCCAGCAGCTTACCAGGACACTTATCCTACGAGCAGTACTTC.

This clonotype was counted only a few times. A junction end diverges from the germline sequence, so it may reflect a read error. The chain employs TRBV6-2 or TRBV6-3 and TRBJ1-2; D unresolved. There are 12 residues in the CDR3. CDR1 is MNHEY and CDR2 is SVGEGT in the germline V gene. In nucleotides, the CDR3 is TGTGCCAGCAGTTATCGTACCGGGGATAAAGCCTTC. Translating gives CASSYRTGDKAF.

This clonotype was counted between two and nine times. The J gene is TRBJ2-1, the V gene TRBV27; 7 bases are a match to TRBD2. The V gene's germline CDR1 is MNHEY and CDR2 SMNVEV (reference sequence). The trim removed 3 bases at V and 8 bases at J, leaving 4 bases unmatched. The CDR3 extends over 13 amino acids. The CDR3 loop is CASSFNGGYEQFF. The CDR3 nucleotides are TGTGCCAGCAGTTTCAACGGGGGGTATGAGCAGTTCTTC.

On this clonotype itself: The junction and the germline gene differ at one end; a read error may be behind it. The chain is built from TRBV5-6 and TRBJ2-7, with a weak D call TRBD2 (7 bases). CDR1 and CDR2 from the germline V gene are SGHDT and YYEEEE. This CDR3 has 13 amino acids. The CDR3 region has the DNA TGTGCCAGCAGCTTGCCGGCCGACGGGGGGCTACACTTC. Protein sequence: CASSLPADGGLHF.

This clonotype has a count of ten or more. The chain employs TRBV11-2 and TRBJ1-2; D not certain. Germline lookup yields CDR1 SGHAT and CDR2 FQNNGV. This CDR3 is 14 amino acids long. Trimming pared 5 bases from V and 4 bases from J, leaving 14 bases between. The CDR3 is CASSPFGPSYGYTF. The CDR3 DNA follows: TGTGCCAGCAGCCCTTTCGGGCCGAGCTATGGCTACACCTTC.

This sequence joins TRBV4-1 and TRBJ1-2; the D gene is possibly TRBD1 (5 bases). The V gene lost 0 bases and the J gene lost 10 bases, with 9 bases spanning the gap. CDR3 length: 12 residues. Germline CDR1 MGHRA, CDR2 YSYEKL. This CDR3 is CASSQDWGDYTF. The CDR3 DNA follows: TGCGCCAGCAGCCAAGATTGGGGGGACTACACCTTC.

This clonotype was seen only a few times. This chain connects TRBV4-3 to TRBJ2-3, with 10 bases fitting TRBD2. With V trimmed by 1 base and J by 5 bases, 3 bases remained unmatched. The CDR3 runs 15 residues. Germline-derived CDR1 and CDR2 are LGHNA and YSLEER. CDR3 residues: CASSQGRLAGDTQYF. The CDR3, as DNA: TGCGCCAGCAGCCAAGGGAGACTAGCGGGAGATACGCAGTATTTT.

This chain joins TRBV7-9 and TRBJ1-2; 8 bases are a match to TRBD1. The CDR3 has 16 residues. CDR1 and CDR2 from the germline V gene are SEHNR and FQNEAQ (reference sequence). V trimming: 1 base; J trimming: 4 bases; junction bases outside the gene matches: 8. The CDR3 DNA reads as TGTGCCAGCAGCTTAGACCAGACAGGGGTGCGCTATGGCTACACCTTC. Translation gives CASSLDQTGVRYGYTF.

The chain couples TRBV20-1 to TRBJ2-7; a possible D gene is TRBD2 (5 bases). The CDR3 contains 12 residues. The V gene's germline CDR1 is DFQATT and CDR2 SNEGSKA (reference sequence). The V end was cut by 7 bases, the J end by 0 bases, with 10 bases between. CDR3: CSVSGISYEQYF. As DNA, the CDR3 is TGCAGTGTGTCCGGGATCTCCTACGAGCAGTACTTC.

This clonotype was picked up a small number of times. The V and J genes are TRBV6-2 or TRBV6-3 and TRBJ2-1; D unresolved. Germline assignment: CDR1 MNHEY and CDR2 SVGEGT. Deletions cut 5 bases from V and 1 base from J, with 12 bases between. The CDR3 is 15 residues long. The CDR3 reads CASSPLLPSYNEQFF. CDR3 sequence (DNA): TGTGCCAGCAGTCCTCTACTACCGTCCTACAATGAGCAGTTCTTC.

The chain uses TRBV6-1 and TRBJ1-5; perhaps TRBD1 as D (6 bases). From germline, CDR1 is MNHNS and CDR2 SASEGT. Trimming left V 4 bases short and J 7 bases short, with 17 bases between. This CDR3 region has 15 residues. The CDR3 reads CASSAAYLGGQPQHF. The DNA for the CDR3 is TGTGCCAGCAGTGCTGCATACTTAGGGGGGCAGCCCCAGCATTTT.

This clonotype was seen a few times. The chain has TRBV7-9 and TRBJ1-1; TRBD1 agrees at 9 bases. In germline, CDR1 is SEHNR, CDR2 FQNEAQ (reference sequence). The J segment lost 11 bases and the V segment lost 4 bases, leaving 14 bases of the junction unmatched. This CDR3 has 15 amino acids. The CDR3 nucleotides are TGTGCCAGCAGCTCGACCTTTCAGAGCGGGACAGGGGCTTTCTTT. This gives the protein CASSSTFQSGTGAFF.

A word on this clonotype: A much larger clone differs from this one at a single base, so this may be a read error. The rearrangement uses TRBV7-2 and TRBJ2-3; D is undetermined. This CDR3 has 13 residues. Trimming took off 2 bases at V and 2 bases at J, with 5 bases between the two ends. Per the germline V gene, CDR1 is SGHTA and CDR2 is FQGNSA. Here the CDR3 reads CASSLRNTDTQYF. The CDR3, as DNA: TGTGCCAGCAGCTTACGGAACACAGATACGCAGTATTTT.

This clonotype was seen a few times. The V gene is TRBV24-1, the J gene TRBJ2-1; 7 positions match TRBD2. V dropped 5 bases and J dropped 0; count of bases not matched to a gene: 9. The germline V gene encodes CDR1 KGHDR and CDR2 SFDVKD. The CDR3 has 17 amino acids. The CDR3 coding sequence is TGTGCCACCAGTGCTAGTACTAGCGCCTACTCCTACAATGAGCAGTTCTTC. It codes for CATSASTSAYSYNEQFF.

This clonotype was counted between two and nine times. The chain has TRBV20-1 and TRBJ1-1, with unresolved D. Trimming cost V 1 base and J 0 bases, with 12 bases left between them. The CDR3 runs 15 residues. Germline CDR1 DFQATT, CDR2 SNEGSKA (reference sequence). The CDR3 DNA reads TGCAGTGCTAGAGCGGATCCTGAAATGAACACTGAAGCTTTCTTT. It translates to CSARADPEMNTEAFF.